A selection of T cell receptor beta chains follows, all from one sample in a study of blood T cells in healthy people across ages. TCRdb re-called the 5' RACE reads through MiXCR, storing one row per CDR3 protein. The table records approximately 1.5 million distinct CDR3 sequences, roughly 43% of them present only once. Sequenced material: blood. The receptor source for this set is a woman aged 18-29 years in good health. The CDR3 runs from the conserved cysteine through the conserved F or W. The D gene is left open where the match is weak. Size tells how often a clone was seen (once, few, many) or the class of an expanded clone, and some rows leave it out.

>TRBJ2-3|12|.|.|TRBV29-1
CSVPRRPDTQYF
TGCAGCGTCCCAAGACGCCCAGATACGCAGTATTTT
>TRBJ2-7|15|few|.|TRBV19
CASSIGREGVYEQYF
TGTGCCAGTAGTATAGGTCGGGAAGGCGTCTACGAGCAGTACTTC
>TRBJ2-2|13|.|.|TRBV6-6
CASSSPGARELFF
TGTGCCAGCAGTTCCCCCGGGGCAAGGGAGCTGTTTTTT
>TRBJ2-1|14|few|TRBD2|TRBV28
CASSKTSGRNEQFF
TGTGCCAGCAGTAAGACTAGCGGGAGGAATGAGCAGTTCTTC
>TRBJ2-1|15|few|TRBD2|TRBV7-2
CASSLKREGYNEQFF
TGTGCCAGCAGCTTAAAGCGGGAGGGTTACAATGAGCAGTTCTTC
>TRBJ2-2|16|.|.|TRBV28
CASSFTFIGDTGELFF
TGTGCCAGCAGTTTCACCTTCATAGGGGACACCGGGGAGCTGTTTTTT
>TRBJ1-2|17|few|.|TRBV6-6
CASSYSQGPKTIYGYTF
TGTGCCAGCAGTTACTCCCAGGGACCTAAAACAATCTATGGCTACACCTTC
>TRBJ2-5|13|once|.|TRBV6-2/TRBV6-3
CASSYSSNNEQYF
TGTGCCAGCAGTTACTCTAGCAACAATGAGCAGTACTTC
>TRBJ2-1|14|.|TRBD1|TRBV10-3
CAVDRQGAGNEQFF
TGTGCCGTAGACCGACAGGGGGCTGGGAATGAGCAGTTCTTC
>TRBJ1-5|16|few|.|TRBV5-6
CASSLFETTYREPQHF
TGTGCCAGCAGCTTGTTCGAAACGACCTATCGAGAGCCCCAGCATTTT
>TRBJ2-7|14|.|TRBD2|TRBV6-5
CASKPRAGLFEQYF
TGTGCCAGCAAGCCACGAGCGGGACTTTTCGAGCAGTACTTC
>TRBJ2-4|14|.|.|TRBV6-5
CASAPQSPGDIQYF
TGTGCCAGCGCCCCGCAGAGCCCAGGAGACATTCAGTACTTC
>TRBJ1-1|11|.|.|TRBV20-1
CSPFMNTEAFF
TGCAGTCCTTTTATGAACACTGAAGCTTTCTTT
>TRBJ2-1|15|.|.|TRBV29-1
CSVEFQTGSYNEQFF
TGCAGCGTTGAATTCCAAACCGGCTCCTACAATGAGCAGTTCTTC
>TRBJ2-3|15|few|.|TRBV20-1
CSARDFRDSPDTQYF
TGCAGTGCTAGAGATTTCCGGGATTCTCCAGATACGCAGTATTTT
>TRBJ1-4|16|.|TRBD1|TRBV18
CASSPSRQGRREKLFF
TGTGCCAGCTCACCGTCCCGACAGGGCAGACGCGAAAAACTGTTTTTT
>TRBJ2-1|15|few|TRBD2|TRBV20-1
CSARNLGRADNEQFF
TGCAGTGCTAGGAACCTCGGGAGGGCTGACAATGAGCAGTTCTTC
>TRBJ2-7|14|once|.|TRBV11-2
CASSTDWGYNEQYF
TGTGCCAGCAGCACCGACTGGGGTTACAATGAGCAGTACTTC
>TRBJ1-2|17|few|TRBD1|TRBV20-1
CSATLPGQQLANYGYTF
TGCAGTGCTACTCTTCCGGGACAGCAATTAGCTAACTATGGCTACACCTTC
>TRBJ1-3|14|.|.|TRBV12-3/TRBV12-4
CASEIAGSGNTIYF
TGTGCCAGCGAAATCGCGGGCTCTGGAAACACCATATATTTT
>TRBJ2-2|15|.|TRBD2|TRBV29-1
CSVLAGGPDTGELFF
TGCAGCGTACTAGCGGGGGGGCCCGACACCGGGGAGCTGTTTTTT
>TRBJ2-1|15|.|TRBD1|TRBV27
CASSSDRAVNNEQFF
TGTGCCAGCAGTTCCGACAGGGCGGTCAACAATGAGCAGTTCTTC
>TRBJ2-5|15|.|.|TRBV7-2
CASSAGVLSQETQYF
TGTGCCAGCAGCGCAGGGGTCCTATCTCAAGAGACCCAGTACTTC
>TRBJ1-1|11|.|.|TRBV12-3/TRBV12-4
CASEANTEAFF
TGTGCCAGCGAAGCGAACACTGAAGCTTTCTTT